This T cell receptor (beta chain) was found in a study of shared clonotypes between healthy human individuals. Whole-study context: Ranging from 18 to 49 in age, donors were a couple of women and a few men. Study results and limitations: Only blood samples were collected, and tissue repertoires likely differ.

Under the authors' procedure: From ImmunoSEQ came sequences covering only the junction and carrying no quality scores, so filtering differed. Repertoires were generated with immunoSEQ multiplex PCR, while TCRdb's copy carries only in-frame clones and drops some. The V and J calls and clone size are taken from that table; D and trimming were inferred from the DNA. The data hold about 450,000 clones, with 70% to 85% observed a single time. About this clone itself: Antigen specificity is unknown.

This CDR3 contains 14 residues. V was shortened by 9 bases and J by 6 bases, with 19 bases between the two germline ends. In germline, CDR1 is MRHNA, CDR2 SNTAGT. The study drew all its donors from Caucasian adults living in Nashville, Tennessee. The specimen was PBMCs. The chain links TRBV6-4 to TRBJ2-3; D uncertain. This receptor was taken from a middle-aged woman in good health. Some clones in this sample may be carry-over from other donors' samples. The CDR3 loop is CARTLGMIPDTQYF. The CDR3 nucleotides read TGTGCCAGGACACTGGGAATGATCCCCGATACGCAGTATTTT.